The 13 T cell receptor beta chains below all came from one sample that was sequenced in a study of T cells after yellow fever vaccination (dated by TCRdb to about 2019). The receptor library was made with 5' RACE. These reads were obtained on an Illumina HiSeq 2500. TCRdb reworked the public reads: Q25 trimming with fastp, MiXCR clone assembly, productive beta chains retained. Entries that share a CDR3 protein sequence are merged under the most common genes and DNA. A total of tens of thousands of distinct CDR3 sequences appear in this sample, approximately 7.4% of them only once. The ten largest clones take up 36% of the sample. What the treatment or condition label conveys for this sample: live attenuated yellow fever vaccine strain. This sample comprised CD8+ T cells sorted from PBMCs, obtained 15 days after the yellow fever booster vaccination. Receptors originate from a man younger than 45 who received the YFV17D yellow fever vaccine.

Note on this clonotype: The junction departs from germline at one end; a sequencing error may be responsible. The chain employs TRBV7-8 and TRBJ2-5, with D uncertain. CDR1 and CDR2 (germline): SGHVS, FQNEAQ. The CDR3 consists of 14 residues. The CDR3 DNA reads TGTGCCATCAGCCCTGGGATCCTCTGCGAGACCCAGTACTTC. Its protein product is CAISPGILCETQYF.

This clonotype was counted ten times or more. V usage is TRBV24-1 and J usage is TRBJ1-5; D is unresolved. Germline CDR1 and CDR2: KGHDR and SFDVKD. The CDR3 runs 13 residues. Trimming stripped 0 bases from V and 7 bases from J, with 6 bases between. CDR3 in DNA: TGTGCCACCAGTGATTTGGTGGAGCAGCCCCAGCATTTT. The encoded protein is CATSDLVEQPQHF.

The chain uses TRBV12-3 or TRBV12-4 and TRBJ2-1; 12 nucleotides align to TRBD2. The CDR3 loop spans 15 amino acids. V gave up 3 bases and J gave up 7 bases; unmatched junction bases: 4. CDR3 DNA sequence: TGTGCCAGCAGTTTTAGGACTAGCGGGATTAATGAGCAGTTCTTC. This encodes CASSFRTSGINEQFF.

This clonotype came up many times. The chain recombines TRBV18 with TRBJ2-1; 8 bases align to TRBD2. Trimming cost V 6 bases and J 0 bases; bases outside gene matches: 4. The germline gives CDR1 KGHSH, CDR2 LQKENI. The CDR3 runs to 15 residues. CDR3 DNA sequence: TGTGCCAGCTCGGAGCGGGAGTCCTCCTACAATGAGCAGTTCTTC. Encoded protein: CASSERESSYNEQFF.

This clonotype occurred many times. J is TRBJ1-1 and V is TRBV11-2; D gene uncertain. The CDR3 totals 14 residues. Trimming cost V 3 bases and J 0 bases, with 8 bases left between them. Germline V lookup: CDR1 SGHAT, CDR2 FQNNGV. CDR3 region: CASSFMTMNTEAFF. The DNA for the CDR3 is TGTGCCAGCAGCTTCATGACCATGAACACTGAAGCTTTCTTT.

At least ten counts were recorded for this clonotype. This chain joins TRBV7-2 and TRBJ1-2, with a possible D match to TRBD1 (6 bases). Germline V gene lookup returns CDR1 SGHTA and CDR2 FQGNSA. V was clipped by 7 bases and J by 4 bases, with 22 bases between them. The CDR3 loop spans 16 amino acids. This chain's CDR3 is CASNLIMEGEGYGYTF. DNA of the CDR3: TGTGCCAGCAACCTCATTATGGAGGGGGAGGGCTATGGCTACACCTTC.

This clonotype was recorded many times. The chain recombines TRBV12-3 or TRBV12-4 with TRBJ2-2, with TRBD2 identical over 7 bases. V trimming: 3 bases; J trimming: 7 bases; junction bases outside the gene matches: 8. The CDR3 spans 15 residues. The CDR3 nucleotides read TGTGCCAGCAGTTTTGGGGGGGATATACACGGGGAGCTGTTTTTT. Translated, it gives CASSFGGDIHGELFF.

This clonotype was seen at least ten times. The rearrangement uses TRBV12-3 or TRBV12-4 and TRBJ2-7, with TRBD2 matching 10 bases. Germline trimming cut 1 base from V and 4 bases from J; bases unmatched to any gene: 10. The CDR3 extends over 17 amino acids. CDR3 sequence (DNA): TGTGCCAGCAGTTTAGGGGTTGGTCCTAGCGGGAGATACGAGCAGTACTTC. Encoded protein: CASSLGVGPSGRYEQYF.

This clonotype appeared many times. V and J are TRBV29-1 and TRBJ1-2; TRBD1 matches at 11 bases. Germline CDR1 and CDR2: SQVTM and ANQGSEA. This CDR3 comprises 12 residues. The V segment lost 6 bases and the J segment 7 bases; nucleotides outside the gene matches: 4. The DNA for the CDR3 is TGCAGCGTCGGGACAGGGGGAGTTGGCTACACCTTC. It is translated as CSVGTGGVGYTF.

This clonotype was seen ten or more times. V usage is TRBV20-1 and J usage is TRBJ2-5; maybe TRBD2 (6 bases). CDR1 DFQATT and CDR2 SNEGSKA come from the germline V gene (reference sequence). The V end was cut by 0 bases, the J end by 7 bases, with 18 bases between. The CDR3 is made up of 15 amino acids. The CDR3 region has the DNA TGCAGTGCTAGAGATCGGGATAGCGGCTTATGGACCCAGTACTTC. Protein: CSARDRDSGLWTQYF.

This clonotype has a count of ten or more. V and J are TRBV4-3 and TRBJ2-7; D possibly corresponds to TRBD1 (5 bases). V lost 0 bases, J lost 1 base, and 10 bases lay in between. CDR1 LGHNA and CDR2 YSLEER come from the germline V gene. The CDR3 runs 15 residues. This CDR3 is CASSQDPDSSYEQYF. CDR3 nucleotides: TGCGCCAGCAGCCAAGACCCTGACAGTTCCTACGAGCAGTACTTC.

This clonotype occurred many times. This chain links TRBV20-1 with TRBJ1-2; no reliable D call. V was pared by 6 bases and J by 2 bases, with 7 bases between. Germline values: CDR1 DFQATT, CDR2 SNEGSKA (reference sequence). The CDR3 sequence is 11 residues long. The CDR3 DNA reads TGCAGTGCCATGGACAACTATGGCTACACCTTC. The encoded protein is CSAMDNYGYTF.

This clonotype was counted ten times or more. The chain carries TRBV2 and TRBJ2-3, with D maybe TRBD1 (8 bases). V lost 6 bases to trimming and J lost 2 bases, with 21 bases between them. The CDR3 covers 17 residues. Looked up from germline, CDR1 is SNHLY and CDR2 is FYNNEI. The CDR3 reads CASRDAWTGTTTDTQYF. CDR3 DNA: TGTGCCAGCAGAGATGCTTGGACAGGGACTACCACAGATACGCAGTATTTT.